One sample yielded the 8 T cell receptor beta chains listed below, sequenced in a study of blood T cell repertoires in COVID-19. The protocol was immunoSEQ multiplex PCR, while the TCRdb copy is restricted to in-frame clones and leaves out a portion. The table includes about 430,000 clones, around nine tenths detected once. Sequences were obtained from PBMCs or T cells enriched from blood (not recorded which). Receptor source: a young woman who had been exposed to COVID-19.

The genes are TRBV4-1 and TRBJ1-2; the match to TRBD1 covers 12 bases. CDR1 MGHRA and CDR2 YSYEKL come from the germline V gene. The CDR3 totals 15 residues. V shed 3 bases and J 4 bases; nucleotides not matched to a gene: 3. CDR3 protein: CASSQGQGASYGYTF. The CDR3 nucleotides read TGCGCCAGCAGCCAGGGACAGGGGGCATCCTATGGCTACACCTTC.

The chain has TRBV6-5 and TRBJ2-7; 10 nucleotides line up with TRBD1. The CDR3 covers 16 residues. J gave up 6 bases and V 0 bases, and 8 bases lay outside the gene matches. CDR1 MNHEY and CDR2 SVGAGI come from the germline V gene. CDR3 region: CASSYSFTGQGTEQYF. For the CDR3, the DNA is TGTGCCAGCAGTTACTCGTTTACGGGACAGGGGACCGAGCAGTACTTC.

V usage is TRBV7-9 and J usage is TRBJ2-3, with D tentatively TRBD2 (6 bases). Germline V gene sequence: CDR1 SEHNR, CDR2 FQNEAQ (reference sequence). V was clipped by 7 bases and J by 1 base, with 12 bases between them. The CDR3 totals 14 residues. CDR3 sequence (DNA): TGTGCCAGCATTTCAGGGAGGCGCACAGATACGCAGTATTTT. As protein: CASISGRRTDTQYF.

The chain is built from TRBV14 and TRBJ2-3; the D gene is possibly TRBD2 (5 bases). The CDR3 extends over 16 amino acids. Germline lookup yields CDR1 SGHDN and CDR2 FVKESK. The V end lost 1 base, the J end lost 2 bases, and 13 bases lay between the germline ends. CDR3 in DNA: TGTGCCAGCAGCCAAGTTGGAGCAGGACTCACAGATACGCAGTATTTT. This gives the protein CASSQVGAGLTDTQYF.

This clone was detected once. The chain is built from TRBV7-8 and TRBJ2-2; D possibly corresponds to TRBD1 (6 bases). Per the germline V gene, CDR1 is SGHVS and CDR2 is FQNEAQ. The CDR3 length is 15 residues. Trimming cost V 1 base and J 5 bases, with 11 bases left between them. The CDR3 nucleotides read TGTGCCAGCAGCTTAGGGTTGGGGGCGACCGGGGAGCTGTTTTTT. Translating gives CASSLGLGATGELFF.

The V call is TRBV28, the J call TRBJ2-3, with D maybe TRBD2 (6 bases). CDR1 and CDR2 from the germline V gene are MDHEN and SYDVKM. CDR3 length: 16 amino acids. Trimming left V 2 bases short and J 3 bases short, with 15 bases between. DNA of the CDR3: TGTGCCAGCAGTTTACCGGGAGATATGTTGACAGATACGCAGTATTTT. It specifies CASSLPGDMLTDTQYF.

DNA of the CDR3: TGTGCCAGCCTGCGGGGTAGCTCCTATAATTCACCCCTCCACTTT. Amino acid sequence: CASLRGSSYNSPLHF. The rearrangement joins TRBV28 to TRBJ1-6; no firm D call. The CDR3 contains 15 residues. Germline CDR1 is MDHEN and CDR2 is SYDVKM. Trimming stripped 8 bases from V and 0 bases from J, with 11 bases between.

This clone was counted once. The chain recombines TRBV5-1 with TRBJ2-7; the match to TRBD2 covers 8 bases. The V and J ends lost 0 bases and 5 bases, in that order; junction bases with no gene match: 13. This CDR3 spans 17 amino acids. Germline assignment: CDR1 SGHRS and CDR2 YFSETQ. Here the CDR3 DNA reads TGCGCCAGCAGCTTGGAAGTGCCGGGGGGGCTCGGAAACGAGCAGTACTTC. This codes for CASSLEVPGGLGNEQYF.